This T cell receptor beta chain was identified in a study of tumor-infiltrating lymphocytes in localized non-small cell lung cancer. Study overall: The cohort mixed smokers and never-smokers, several histologies, and some post-neoadjuvant-chemotherapy samples.

The method was immunoSEQ multiplex PCR; TCRdb's version includes in-frame clones alone and lacks a portion of them. Altogether 10,000 to 15,000 clones are present, approximately 80% being singletons, with the ten largest covering roughly 12%. Of note for this clone: Its antigen is as yet unknown.

The CDR3 contains 14 residues. From germline, CDR1 is GTSNPN and CDR2 SVGIG (reference sequence). Germline trimming cut 1 base from V and 5 bases from J; bases unmatched to any gene: 6. Regarding the study as a whole: Tumor T-cell fraction was not associated with recurrence-free survival.

Sequences were obtained from lung tumor tissue. This TCR was sampled from a human donor with non-small cell lung cancer. This chain uses TRBV30 with TRBJ2-7; 9 nucleotides line up with TRBD1. The CDR3 DNA sequence: TGTGCCTGGAGTGCCGGGACAGGGTACCACGAGCAGTACTTC. Its protein product is CAWSAGTGYHEQYF. The variable domain in full, completed from reference TRBV30 and TRBJ2-7, reads SQTIHQWPATLVQPVGSPLSLECTVEGTSNPNLYWYRQAAGRGLQLLFYSVGIGQISSEVPQNLSASRPQDRQFILSSKKLLLSDSGFYLCAWSAGTGYHEQYFGPGTRLTVT.